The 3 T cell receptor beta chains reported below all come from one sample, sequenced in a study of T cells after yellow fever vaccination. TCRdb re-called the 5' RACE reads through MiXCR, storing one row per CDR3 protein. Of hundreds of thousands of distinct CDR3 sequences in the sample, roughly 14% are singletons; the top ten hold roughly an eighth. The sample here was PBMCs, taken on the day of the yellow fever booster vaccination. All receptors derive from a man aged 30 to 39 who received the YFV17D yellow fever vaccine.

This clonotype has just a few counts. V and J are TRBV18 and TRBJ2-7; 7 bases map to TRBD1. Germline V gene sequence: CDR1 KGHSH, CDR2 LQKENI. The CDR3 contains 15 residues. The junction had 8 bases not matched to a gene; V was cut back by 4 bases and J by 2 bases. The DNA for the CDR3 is TGTGCCAGCTCACGCAAACGGGACAGTACCTACGAGCAGTACTTC. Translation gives CASSRKRDSTYEQYF.

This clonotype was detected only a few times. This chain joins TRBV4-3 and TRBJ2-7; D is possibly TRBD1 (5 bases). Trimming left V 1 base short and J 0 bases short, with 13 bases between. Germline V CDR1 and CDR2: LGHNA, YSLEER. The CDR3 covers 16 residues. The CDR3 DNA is TGCGCCAGCAGCCAAGCACCAGGGTCCTTCTCCTACGAGCAGTACTTC. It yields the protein CASSQAPGSFSYEQYF.

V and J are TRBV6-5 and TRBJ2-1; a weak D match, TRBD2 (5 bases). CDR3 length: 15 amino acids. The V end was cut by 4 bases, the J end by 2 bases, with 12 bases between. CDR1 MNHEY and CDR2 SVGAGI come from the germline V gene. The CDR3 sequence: CASSLDFETYNEQFF. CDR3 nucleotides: TGTGCCAGCAGTTTGGACTTTGAGACCTACAATGAGCAGTTCTTC.